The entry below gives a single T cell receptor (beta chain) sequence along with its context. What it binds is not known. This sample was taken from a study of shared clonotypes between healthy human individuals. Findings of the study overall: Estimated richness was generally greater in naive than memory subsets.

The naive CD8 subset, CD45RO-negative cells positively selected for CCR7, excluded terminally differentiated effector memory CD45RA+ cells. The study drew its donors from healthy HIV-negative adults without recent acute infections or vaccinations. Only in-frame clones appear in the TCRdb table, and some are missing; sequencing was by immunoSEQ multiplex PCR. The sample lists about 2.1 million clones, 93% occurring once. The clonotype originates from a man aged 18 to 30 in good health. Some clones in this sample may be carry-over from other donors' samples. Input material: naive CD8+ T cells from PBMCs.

CDR3 nucleotide sequence: TGCGCCAGCAGCCAAGAAGGGGGACTAGCAAACAATGAGCAGTTCTTC. Its translation is CASSQEGGLANNEQFF. The chain combines TRBV4-1 with TRBJ2-1; 9 positions agree with TRBD2. The CDR3 sequence is 16 residues long. V lost 0 bases, J lost 5 bases, and 5 bases stayed unmatched. The germline V gene encodes CDR1 MGHRA and CDR2 YSYEKL.